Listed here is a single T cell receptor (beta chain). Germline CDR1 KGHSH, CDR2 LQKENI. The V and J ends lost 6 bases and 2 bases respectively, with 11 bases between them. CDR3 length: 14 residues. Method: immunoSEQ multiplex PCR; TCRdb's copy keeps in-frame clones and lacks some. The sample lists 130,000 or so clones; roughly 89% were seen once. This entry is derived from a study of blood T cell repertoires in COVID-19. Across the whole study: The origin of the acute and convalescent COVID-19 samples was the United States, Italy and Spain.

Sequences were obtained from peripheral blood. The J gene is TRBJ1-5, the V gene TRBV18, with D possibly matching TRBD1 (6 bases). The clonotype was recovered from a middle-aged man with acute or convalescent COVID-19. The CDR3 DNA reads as TGTGCCAGCTCTCGCCGACAGGGCAATCAGCCCCAGCATTTT. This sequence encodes CASSRRQGNQPQHF.